The text below deals with one TCR beta chain. The CDR3 sequence is 13 residues long. Trimming shortened V by 6 bases and J by 5 bases, and 13 bases separated the two germline ends. Germline-derived CDR1 and CDR2 are MDHEN and SYDVKM. This entry belongs to a study of T cell responses to AZD1222 COVID-19 vaccine. Some clones are missing from TCRdb's copy, which holds only in-frame ones; the method was immunoSEQ multiplex PCR. This repertoire shows 85,000 to 120,000 clones, about nine tenths found once; its top ten account for around 5.1%. This sequence joins TRBV28 and TRBJ1-2, with a weak D call TRBD1 (5 bases). This TCR was recovered from an adult in good health. Sample: peripheral blood, taken on day 0 of AZD1222 vaccination. The CDR3: CASSSGGGYGYTF. The DNA for the CDR3 is TGTGCCAGCAGCTCCGGTGGGGGGTATGGCTACACCTTC.